What follows is one T cell receptor beta chain and its context. These data belong to a study of blood T cell repertoires in COVID-19. Study background: Collection of acute and convalescent COVID-19 samples took place in the United States, Italy and Spain. PBMCs, B-cell-depleted T cells, or T cells were the source of the cDNA or gDNA that made up the material.

Assignment of participants to cohorts was predicated upon participant-reported clinical history. Per the authors' pipeline: The assay estimated nucleated cells by amplifying reference gene primers. TCRdb's copy holds only in-frame clones and misses some; the assay was immunoSEQ multiplex PCR. V, J and clone size were drawn from that table, and D and trimming were deduced from the DNA. The data contain under 200,000 clones, around 86% of them singletons. The source of this sequence is a man in his forties or fifties with acute COVID-19. Sequencing input: PBMCs or T cells enriched from blood (not recorded which).

CDR3: CASSFPGLAGNTIYF. DNA of the CDR3: TGTGCCAGCAGCTTCCCAGGGCTGGCTGGAAACACCATATATTTT. The chain employs TRBV7-9 and TRBJ1-3, with D maybe TRBD1 (5 bases). The germline V and J ends were trimmed by 3 bases and 2 bases, with 11 bases remaining between them. The CDR3 has 15 residues. The germline V gene encodes CDR1 SEHNR and CDR2 FQNEAQ (reference sequence).